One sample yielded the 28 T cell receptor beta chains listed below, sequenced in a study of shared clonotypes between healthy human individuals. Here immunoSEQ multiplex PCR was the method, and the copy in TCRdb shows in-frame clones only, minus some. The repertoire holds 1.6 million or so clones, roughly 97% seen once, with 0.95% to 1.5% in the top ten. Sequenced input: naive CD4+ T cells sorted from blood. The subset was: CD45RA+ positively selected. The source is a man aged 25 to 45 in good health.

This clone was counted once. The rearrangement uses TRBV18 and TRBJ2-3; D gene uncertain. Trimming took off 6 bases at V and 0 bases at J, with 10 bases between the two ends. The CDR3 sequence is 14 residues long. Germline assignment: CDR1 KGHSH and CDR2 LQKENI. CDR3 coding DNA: TGTGCCAGCTCTCAGACACGGAGCACAGATACGCAGTATTTT. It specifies CASSQTRSTDTQYF.

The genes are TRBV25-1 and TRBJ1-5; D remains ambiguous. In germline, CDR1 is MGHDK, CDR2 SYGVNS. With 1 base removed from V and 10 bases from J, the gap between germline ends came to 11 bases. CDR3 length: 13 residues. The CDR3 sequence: CASSESQTAPQHF. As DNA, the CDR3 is TGTGCCAGCAGTGAATCCCAGACGGCCCCCCAGCATTTT.

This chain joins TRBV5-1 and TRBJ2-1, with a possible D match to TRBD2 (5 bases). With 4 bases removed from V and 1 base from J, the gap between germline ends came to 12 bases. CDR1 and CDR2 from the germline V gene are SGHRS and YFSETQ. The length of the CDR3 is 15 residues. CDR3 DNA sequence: TGCGCCAGCAGCCAAGCGGCTCAATCCTACAATGAGCAGTTCTTC. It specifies CASSQAAQSYNEQFF.

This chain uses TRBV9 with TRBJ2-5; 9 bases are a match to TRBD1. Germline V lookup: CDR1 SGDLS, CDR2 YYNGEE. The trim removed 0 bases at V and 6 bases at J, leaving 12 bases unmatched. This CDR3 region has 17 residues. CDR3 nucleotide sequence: TGTGCCAGCAGCGTAGACCCCGACAGGGGGATTGTGCAGACCCAGTACTTC. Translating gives CASSVDPDRGIVQTQYF.

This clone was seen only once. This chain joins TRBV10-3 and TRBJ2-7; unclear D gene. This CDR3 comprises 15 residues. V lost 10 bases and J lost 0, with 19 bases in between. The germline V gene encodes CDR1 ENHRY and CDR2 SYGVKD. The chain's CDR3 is CATQVVASSSYEQYF. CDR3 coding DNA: TGTGCCACCCAAGTGGTGGCAAGTTCCTCCTACGAGCAGTACTTC.

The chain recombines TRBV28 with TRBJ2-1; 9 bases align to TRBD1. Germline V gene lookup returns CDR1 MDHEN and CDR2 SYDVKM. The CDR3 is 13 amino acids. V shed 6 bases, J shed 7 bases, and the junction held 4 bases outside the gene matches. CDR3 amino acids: CASRHRGLNEQFF. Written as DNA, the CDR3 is TGTGCCAGCAGACACAGGGGGCTGAATGAGCAGTTCTTC.

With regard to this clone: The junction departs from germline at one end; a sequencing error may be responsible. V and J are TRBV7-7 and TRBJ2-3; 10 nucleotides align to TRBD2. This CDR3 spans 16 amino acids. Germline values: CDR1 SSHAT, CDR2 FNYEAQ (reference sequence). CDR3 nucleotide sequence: TGTGCTAGCAGCTTAGTAACTAGCGGGACCACAGATACGCAGTATTTT. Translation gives CASSLVTSGTTDTQYF.

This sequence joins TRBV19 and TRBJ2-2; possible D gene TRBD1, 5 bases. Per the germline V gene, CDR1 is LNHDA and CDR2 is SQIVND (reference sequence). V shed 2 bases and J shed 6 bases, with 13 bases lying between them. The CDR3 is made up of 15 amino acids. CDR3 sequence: CASSIWGTVPGELFF. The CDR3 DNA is TGTGCCAGTAGTATATGGGGCACGGTGCCCGGGGAGCTGTTTTTT.

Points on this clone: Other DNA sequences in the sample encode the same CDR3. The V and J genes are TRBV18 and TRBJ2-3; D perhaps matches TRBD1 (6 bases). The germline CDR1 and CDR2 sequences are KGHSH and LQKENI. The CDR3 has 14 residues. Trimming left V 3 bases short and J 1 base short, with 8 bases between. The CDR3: CASSPGQRTDTQYF. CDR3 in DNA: TGTGCCAGCTCACCCGGACAGCGCACAGATACGCAGTATTTT.

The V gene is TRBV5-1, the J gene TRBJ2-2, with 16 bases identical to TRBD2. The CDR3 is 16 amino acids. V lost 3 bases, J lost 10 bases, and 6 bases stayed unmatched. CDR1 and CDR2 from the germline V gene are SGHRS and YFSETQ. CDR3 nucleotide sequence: TGCGCCAGCAGCTCCGGGACTAGCGGGAGGGCCGAGGAGCTGTTTTTT. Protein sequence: CASSSGTSGRAEELFF.

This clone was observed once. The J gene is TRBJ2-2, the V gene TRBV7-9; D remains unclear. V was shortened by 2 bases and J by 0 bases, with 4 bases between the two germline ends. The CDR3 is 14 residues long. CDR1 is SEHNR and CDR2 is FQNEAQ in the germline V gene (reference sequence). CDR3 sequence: CASSLRANTGELFF. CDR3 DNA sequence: TGTGCCAGCAGCTTAAGGGCGAACACCGGGGAGCTGTTTTTT. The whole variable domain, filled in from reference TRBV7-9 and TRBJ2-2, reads DTGVSQNPRHKITKRGQNVTFRCDPISEHNRLYWYRQTLGQGPEFLTYFQNEAQLEKSRLLSDRFSAERPKGSFSTLEIQRTEQGDSAMYLCASSLRANTGELFFGEGSRLTVL.

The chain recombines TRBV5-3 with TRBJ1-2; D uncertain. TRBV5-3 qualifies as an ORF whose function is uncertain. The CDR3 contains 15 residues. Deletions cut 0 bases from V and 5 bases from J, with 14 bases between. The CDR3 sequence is CARSLAIDIGYGYTF. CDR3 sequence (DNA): TGTGCCAGAAGCTTGGCCATCGATATAGGATATGGCTACACCTTC.

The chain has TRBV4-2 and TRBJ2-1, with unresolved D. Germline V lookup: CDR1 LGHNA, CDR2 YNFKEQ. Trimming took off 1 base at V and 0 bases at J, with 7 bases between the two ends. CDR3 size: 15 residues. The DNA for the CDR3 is TGTGCCAGCAGCCAAGTGCCCAGCTCCTACAATGAGCAGTTCTTC. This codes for CASSQVPSSYNEQFF.

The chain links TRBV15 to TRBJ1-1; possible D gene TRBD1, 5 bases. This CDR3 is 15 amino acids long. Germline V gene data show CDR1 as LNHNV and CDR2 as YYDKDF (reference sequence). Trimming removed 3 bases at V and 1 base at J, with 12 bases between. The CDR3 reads CATSRGGTANTEAFF. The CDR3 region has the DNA TGTGCCACCAGCAGGGGGGGGACGGCGAACACTGAAGCTTTCTTT. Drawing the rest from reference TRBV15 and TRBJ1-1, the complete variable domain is DAMVIQNPRYQVTQFGKPVTLSCSQTLNHNVMYWYQQKSSQAPKLLFHYYDKDFNNEADTPDNFQSRRPNTSFCFLDIRSPGLGDTAMYLCATSRGGTANTEAFFGQGTRLTVV.

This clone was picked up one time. For the CDR3, the DNA is TGTGCCAGCAGGTCTCCGGGACTAGCGGGCCTACACAATGAGCAGTTCTTC. It translates to CASRSPGLAGLHNEQFF. The gene calls are TRBV25-1 and TRBJ2-1; 12 bases fit TRBD2. Per the germline V gene, CDR1 is MGHDK and CDR2 is SYGVNS. The length of the CDR3 is 17 residues. Trimming took 6 bases from V and 5 from J; bases not matched to a gene: 11.

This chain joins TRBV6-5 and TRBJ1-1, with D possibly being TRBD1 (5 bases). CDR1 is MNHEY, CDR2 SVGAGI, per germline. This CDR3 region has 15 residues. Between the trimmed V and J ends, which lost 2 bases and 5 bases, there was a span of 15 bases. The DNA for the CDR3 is TGTGCCAGCAGTTACGGAAGACGGTGGGGGACTGAAGCTTTCTTT. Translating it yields CASSYGRRWGTEAFF.

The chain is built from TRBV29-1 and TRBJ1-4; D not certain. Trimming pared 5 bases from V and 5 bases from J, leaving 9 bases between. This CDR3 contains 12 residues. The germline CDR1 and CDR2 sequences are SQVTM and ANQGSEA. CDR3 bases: TGCAGCGTTTACACGGGAAATGAAAAACTGTTTTTT. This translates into CSVYTGNEKLFF.

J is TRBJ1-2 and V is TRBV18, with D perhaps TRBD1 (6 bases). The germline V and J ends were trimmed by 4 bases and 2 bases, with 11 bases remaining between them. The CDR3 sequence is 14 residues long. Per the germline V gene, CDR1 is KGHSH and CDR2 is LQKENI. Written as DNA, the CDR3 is TGTGCCAGCTCACGGACAGATACGAACTATGGCTACACCTTC. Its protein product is CASSRTDTNYGYTF.

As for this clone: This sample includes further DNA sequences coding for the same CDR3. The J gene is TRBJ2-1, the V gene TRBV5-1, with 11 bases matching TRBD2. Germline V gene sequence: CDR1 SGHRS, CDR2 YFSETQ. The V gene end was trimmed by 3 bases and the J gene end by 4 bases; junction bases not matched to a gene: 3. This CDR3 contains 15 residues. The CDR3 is CASSSTSGAYNEQFF. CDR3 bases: TGCGCCAGCAGCTCGACTAGCGGGGCTTACAATGAGCAGTTCTTC.

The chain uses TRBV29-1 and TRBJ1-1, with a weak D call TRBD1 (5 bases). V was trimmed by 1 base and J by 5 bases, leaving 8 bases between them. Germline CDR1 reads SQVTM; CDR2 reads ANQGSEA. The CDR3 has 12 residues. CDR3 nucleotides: TGCAGCGTTGAAGGGGGGGAGACTGAAGCTTTCTTT. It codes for CSVEGGETEAFF.

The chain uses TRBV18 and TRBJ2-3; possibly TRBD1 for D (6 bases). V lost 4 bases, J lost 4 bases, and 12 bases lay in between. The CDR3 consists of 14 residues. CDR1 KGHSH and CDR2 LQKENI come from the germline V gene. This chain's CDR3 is CASSRNRVPDTQYF. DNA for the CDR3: TGTGCCAGCTCACGCAACAGGGTCCCAGATACGCAGTATTTT.

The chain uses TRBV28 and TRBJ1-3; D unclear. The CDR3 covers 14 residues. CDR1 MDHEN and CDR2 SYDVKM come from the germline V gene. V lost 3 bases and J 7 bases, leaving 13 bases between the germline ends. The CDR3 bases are TGTGCCAGCAGTTTTACCATAAACGCGAACACCATATATTTT. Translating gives CASSFTINANTIYF. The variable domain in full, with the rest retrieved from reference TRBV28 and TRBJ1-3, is DVKVTQSSRYLVKRTGEKVFLECVQDMDHENMFWYRQDPGLGLRLIYFSYDVKMKEKGDIPEGYSVSREKKERFSLILESASTNQTSMYLCASSFTINANTIYFGEGSWLTVV.

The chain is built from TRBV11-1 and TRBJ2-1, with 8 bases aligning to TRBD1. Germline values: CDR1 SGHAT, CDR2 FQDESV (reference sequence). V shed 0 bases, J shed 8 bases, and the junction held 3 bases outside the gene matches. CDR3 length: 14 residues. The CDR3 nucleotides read TGTGCCAGCAGCTTAGCCGGACAGGGCCATGAGCAGTTCTTC. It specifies CASSLAGQGHEQFF.

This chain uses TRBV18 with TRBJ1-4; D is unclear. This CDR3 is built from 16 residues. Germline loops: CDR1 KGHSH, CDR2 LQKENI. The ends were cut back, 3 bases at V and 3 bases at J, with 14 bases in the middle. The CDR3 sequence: CASSPAGVGSNEKLFF. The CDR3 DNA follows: TGTGCCAGCTCACCGGCAGGAGTTGGGTCTAATGAAAAACTGTTTTTT.

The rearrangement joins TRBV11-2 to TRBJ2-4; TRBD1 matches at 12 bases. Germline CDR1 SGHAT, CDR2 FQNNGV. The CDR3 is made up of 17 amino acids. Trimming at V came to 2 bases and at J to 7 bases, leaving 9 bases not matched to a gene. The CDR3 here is CASSLIEGQGAANIQYF. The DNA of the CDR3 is TGTGCCAGCAGCTTAATCGAGGGACAGGGGGCTGCGAACATTCAGTACTTC.

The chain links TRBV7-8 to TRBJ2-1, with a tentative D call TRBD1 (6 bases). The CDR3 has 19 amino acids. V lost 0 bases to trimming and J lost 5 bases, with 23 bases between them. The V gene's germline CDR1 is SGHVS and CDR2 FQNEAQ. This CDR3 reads CASSLARVAGVGRNNEQFF. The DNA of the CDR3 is TGTGCCAGCAGCTTAGCGCGGGTAGCAGGGGTCGGTAGGAACAATGAGCAGTTCTTC.

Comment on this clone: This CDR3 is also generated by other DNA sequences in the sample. The CDR3: CASSRGYGYTF. The DNA of the CDR3 is TGTGCCAGTAGTAGGGGCTATGGCTACACCTTC. V usage is TRBV19 and J usage is TRBJ1-2; no firm D call. With 4 bases removed from V and 4 bases from J, the gap between germline ends came to 4 bases. Germline assignment: CDR1 LNHDA and CDR2 SQIVND (reference sequence). This CDR3 is 11 amino acids long.

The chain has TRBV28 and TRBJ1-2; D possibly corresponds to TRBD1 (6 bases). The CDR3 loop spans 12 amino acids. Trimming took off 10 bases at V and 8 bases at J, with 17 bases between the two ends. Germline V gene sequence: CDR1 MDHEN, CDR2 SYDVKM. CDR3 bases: TGTGCCACCACCCCGGGGGCAAGGGGCTACACCTTC. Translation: CATTPGARGYTF.